Listed below are T cell receptor beta chains from one sample, sequenced in a study of T cells after yellow fever vaccination. Each CDR3 protein is one row after TCRdb ran MiXCR on the 5' RACE reads. Of 500,000 to 650,000 distinct CDR3 sequences listed, approximately 13% are singletons. The input for sequencing was PBMCs, taken on the day of the yellow fever booster vaccination. The receptors were gathered from a man aged 25-45 years who received the YFV17D yellow fever vaccine. The CDR3 runs from the conserved cysteine through the conserved F or W. The D gene is left open where the match is weak. Rows may omit the clone size; those that give it use once, few, many or a size class.

CDR3 protein: CASSPDSIPYNEQFF; CDR3 DNA: TGTGCCAGCAGTCCCGACTCAATCCCTTACAATGAGCAGTTCTTC; D gene: NA; CDR3 length: 15; J gene: TRBJ2-1; clone size: many; V gene: TRBV12-3/TRBV12-4
CDR3 protein: CASSRGLAGITYEQYF; CDR3 DNA: TGTGCCAGCAGCCGAGGACTAGCGGGGATTACCTACGAGCAGTACTTC; D gene: TRBD2; CDR3 length: 16; J gene: TRBJ2-7; clone size: few; V gene: TRBV27
CDR3 protein: CASSSGGSLYEQYF; CDR3 DNA: TGTGCCAGCAGTTCTGGCGGGAGTCTCTACGAGCAGTACTTC; D gene: TRBD2; CDR3 length: 14; J gene: TRBJ2-7; clone size: few; V gene: TRBV12-3/TRBV12-4
CDR3 protein: CASSVEQGAPDTQYF; CDR3 DNA: TGTGCCAGCAGCGTAGAACAGGGGGCGCCGGATACGCAGTATTTT; D gene: TRBD1; CDR3 length: 15; J gene: TRBJ2-3; clone size: many; V gene: TRBV9
CDR3 protein: CSVFEMATSYNEQFF; CDR3 DNA: TGCAGCGTTTTTGAGATGGCAACGTCCTACAATGAGCAGTTCTTC; D gene: NA; CDR3 length: 15; J gene: TRBJ2-1; clone size: few; V gene: TRBV29-1
CDR3 protein: CSALRDTDTQYF; CDR3 DNA: TGCAGCGCACTCCGGGACACAGATACGCAGTATTTT; D gene: NA; CDR3 length: 12; J gene: TRBJ2-3; clone size: NA; V gene: TRBV29-1
CDR3 protein: CASSPPRLPNEQFF; CDR3 DNA: TGTGCCAGCAGTCCGCCCAGACTTCCCAATGAGCAGTTCTTC; D gene: NA; CDR3 length: 14; J gene: TRBJ2-1; clone size: many; V gene: TRBV28
CDR3 protein: CAWVRPGGTNYNEQFF; CDR3 DNA: TGTGCCTGGGTCCGTCCCGGCGGGACTAACTACAATGAGCAGTTCTTC; D gene: TRBD2; CDR3 length: 16; J gene: TRBJ2-1; clone size: NA; V gene: TRBV30
CDR3 protein: CASTPGIGRYNEQFF; CDR3 DNA: TGTGCCAGCACACCCGGGATTGGGCGGTACAATGAGCAGTTCTTC; D gene: NA; CDR3 length: 15; J gene: TRBJ2-1; clone size: few; V gene: TRBV12-3/TRBV12-4
CDR3 protein: CASSQGGGIAGTQETQYF; CDR3 DNA: TGCGCCAGCAGCCAAGGAGGGGGAATAGCGGGCACGCAAGAGACCCAGTACTTC; D gene: NA; CDR3 length: 18; J gene: TRBJ2-5; clone size: NA; V gene: TRBV4-3
CDR3 protein: CASSPGRTTNEKLFF; CDR3 DNA: TGTGCCAGCTCACCAGGCCGGACAACTAATGAAAAACTGTTTTTT; D gene: NA; CDR3 length: 15; J gene: TRBJ1-4; clone size: NA; V gene: TRBV18
CDR3 protein: CSVEGRLAGANTGELFF; CDR3 DNA: TGCAGCGTTGAAGGGAGGTTAGCGGGAGCGAACACCGGGGAGCTGTTTTTT; D gene: TRBD2; CDR3 length: 17; J gene: TRBJ2-2; clone size: few; V gene: TRBV29-1
CDR3 protein: CASSPPATAEQFF; CDR3 DNA: TGTGCCAGCTCACCACCAGCCACGGCTGAGCAGTTCTTC; D gene: NA; CDR3 length: 13; J gene: TRBJ2-1; clone size: once; V gene: TRBV18
CDR3 protein: CASSPILAEYNEQFF; CDR3 DNA: TGTGCCAGCTCACCCATCTTAGCGGAATACAATGAGCAGTTCTTC; D gene: NA; CDR3 length: 15; J gene: TRBJ2-1; clone size: NA; V gene: TRBV18
CDR3 protein: CASSDFSEGELFF; CDR3 DNA: TGTGCCAGCAGTGACTTTTCGGAAGGGGAGCTGTTTTTT; D gene: NA; CDR3 length: 13; J gene: TRBJ2-2; clone size: many; V gene: TRBV3-1
CDR3 protein: CASSRWTGEDGYTF; CDR3 DNA: TGTGCCAGCTCACGATGGACAGGGGAAGATGGCTACACCTTC; D gene: TRBD1; CDR3 length: 14; J gene: TRBJ1-2; clone size: NA; V gene: TRBV18
CDR3 protein: CASSFSPSSYNEQFF; CDR3 DNA: TGTGCCAGCAGTTTTAGCCCCAGCTCCTACAATGAGCAGTTCTTC; D gene: NA; CDR3 length: 15; J gene: TRBJ2-1; clone size: few; V gene: TRBV12-3/TRBV12-4
CDR3 protein: CASSQYRAQYF; CDR3 DNA: TGTGCCAGCAGCCAGTACAGGGCGCAGTACTTC; D gene: NA; CDR3 length: 11; J gene: TRBJ2-7; clone size: few; V gene: TRBV3-1
CDR3 protein: CASSLSGTDYGYTF; CDR3 DNA: TGCGCCAGCAGCTTGTCCGGGACAGACTATGGCTACACCTTC; D gene: TRBD1; CDR3 length: 14; J gene: TRBJ1-2; clone size: many; V gene: TRBV5-1
CDR3 protein: CASRDFAGHNEQFF; CDR3 DNA: TGTGCCAGCAGAGACTTCGCGGGACACAATGAGCAGTTCTTC; D gene: NA; CDR3 length: 14; J gene: TRBJ2-1; clone size: NA; V gene: TRBV25-1
CDR3 protein: CASSESRNTEAFF; CDR3 DNA: TGTGCCAGCAGTGAGTCCCGGAACACTGAAGCTTTCTTT; D gene: NA; CDR3 length: 13; J gene: TRBJ1-1; clone size: few; V gene: TRBV6-1
CDR3 protein: CATSRDGGAGNTIYF; CDR3 DNA: TGTGCCACCAGCAGAGATGGAGGAGCGGGAAACACCATATATTTT; D gene: NA; CDR3 length: 15; J gene: TRBJ1-3; clone size: NA; V gene: TRBV15
CDR3 protein: CASSEERETYLPSRETQYF; CDR3 DNA: TGCGCCAGCAGCGAAGAGCGGGAGACCTACTTACCGAGTAGGGAGACCCAGTACTTC; D gene: TRBD2; CDR3 length: 19; J gene: TRBJ2-5; clone size: few; V gene: TRBV5-1
CDR3 protein: CASSVDRGILETQYF; CDR3 DNA: TGTGCCAGCAGTGTGGACAGGGGCATACTAGAGACCCAGTACTTC; D gene: TRBD1; CDR3 length: 15; J gene: TRBJ2-5; clone size: few; V gene: TRBV2
CDR3 protein: CASSPGGRDYNEQFF; CDR3 DNA: TGTGCCAGCAGCCCCGGCGGTCGGGATTACAATGAGCAGTTCTTC; D gene: NA; CDR3 length: 15; J gene: TRBJ2-1; clone size: few; V gene: TRBV11-3
CDR3 protein: CASSPSSGSAGELFF; CDR3 DNA: TGTGCCAGCTCACCTTCTAGCGGGAGTGCCGGGGAGCTGTTTTTT; D gene: TRBD2; CDR3 length: 15; J gene: TRBJ2-2; clone size: NA; V gene: TRBV18
CDR3 protein: CASSLRTSGFFNEQFF; CDR3 DNA: TGTGCCAGCAGCCTGAGGACTAGCGGGTTCTTCAATGAGCAGTTCTTC; D gene: TRBD2; CDR3 length: 16; J gene: TRBJ2-1; clone size: NA; V gene: TRBV13
CDR3 protein: CSTRDYLAKNIQYF; CDR3 DNA: TGCAGTACCCGGGACTACCTAGCCAAAAACATTCAGTACTTC; D gene: TRBD2; CDR3 length: 14; J gene: TRBJ2-4; clone size: few; V gene: TRBV20-1
CDR3 protein: CASTLPSSYNEQFF; CDR3 DNA: TGTGCCAGCACCCTTCCAAGCTCCTACAATGAGCAGTTCTTC; D gene: NA; CDR3 length: 14; J gene: TRBJ2-1; clone size: few; V gene: TRBV6-2/TRBV6-3
CDR3 protein: CSPNNLGTSGRGSTDTQYF; CDR3 DNA: TGCAGTCCTAACAATCTCGGGACTAGCGGGAGAGGGTCGACAGATACGCAGTATTTT; D gene: TRBD2; CDR3 length: 19; J gene: TRBJ2-3; clone size: few; V gene: TRBV20-1
CDR3 protein: CASSQDPPRGGSGNTIYF; CDR3 DNA: TGCGCCAGCAGCCAAGATCCCCCCCGGGGAGGGAGTGGAAACACCATATATTTT; D gene: NA; CDR3 length: 18; J gene: TRBJ1-3; clone size: few; V gene: TRBV4-3